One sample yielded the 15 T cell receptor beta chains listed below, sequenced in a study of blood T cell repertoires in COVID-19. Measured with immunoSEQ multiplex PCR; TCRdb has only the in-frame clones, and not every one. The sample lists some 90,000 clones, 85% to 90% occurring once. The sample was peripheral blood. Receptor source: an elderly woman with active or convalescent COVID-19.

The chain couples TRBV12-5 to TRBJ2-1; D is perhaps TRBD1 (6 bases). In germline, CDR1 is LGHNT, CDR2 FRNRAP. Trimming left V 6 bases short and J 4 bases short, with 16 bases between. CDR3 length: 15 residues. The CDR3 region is CASGQRGQPYNEQFF. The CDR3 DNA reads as TGTGCTAGTGGCCAACGAGGACAGCCGTACAATGAGCAGTTCTTC.

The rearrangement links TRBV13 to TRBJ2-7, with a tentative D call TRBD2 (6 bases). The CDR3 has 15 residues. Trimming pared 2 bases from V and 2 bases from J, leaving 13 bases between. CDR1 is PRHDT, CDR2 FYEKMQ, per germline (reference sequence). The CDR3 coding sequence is TGTGCCAGCAGCTTACAAGCGGGTGCAACCTACGAGCAGTACTTC. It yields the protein CASSLQAGATYEQYF.

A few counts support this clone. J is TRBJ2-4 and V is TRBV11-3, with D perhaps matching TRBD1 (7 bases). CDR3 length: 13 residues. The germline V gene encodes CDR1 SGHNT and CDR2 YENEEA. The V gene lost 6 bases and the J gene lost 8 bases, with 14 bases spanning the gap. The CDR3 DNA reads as TGTGCCAGCAGTCTCGACAGGGAGGACATTCAGTACTTC. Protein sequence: CASSLDREDIQYF.

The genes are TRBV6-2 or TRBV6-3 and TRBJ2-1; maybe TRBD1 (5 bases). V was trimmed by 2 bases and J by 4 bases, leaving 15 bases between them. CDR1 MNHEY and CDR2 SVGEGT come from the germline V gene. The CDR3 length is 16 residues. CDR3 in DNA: TGTGCCAGCAGTTACAGGGGTCGTTCCCGGTACAATGAGCAGTTCTTC. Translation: CASSYRGRSRYNEQFF.

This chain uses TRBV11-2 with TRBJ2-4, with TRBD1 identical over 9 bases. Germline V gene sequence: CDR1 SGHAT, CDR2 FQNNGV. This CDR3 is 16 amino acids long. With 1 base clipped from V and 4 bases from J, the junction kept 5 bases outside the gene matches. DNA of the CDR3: TGTGCCAGCAGCTTAGCCTGGACAGGGGTGAAAAACATTCAGTACTTC. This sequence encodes CASSLAWTGVKNIQYF.

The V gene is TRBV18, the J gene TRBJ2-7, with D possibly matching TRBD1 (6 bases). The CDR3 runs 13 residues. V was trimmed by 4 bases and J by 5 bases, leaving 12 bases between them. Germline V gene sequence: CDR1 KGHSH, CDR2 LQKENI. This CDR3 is CASSLNRENEQYF. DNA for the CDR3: TGTGCCAGCTCACTAAACAGGGAAAACGAGCAGTACTTC.

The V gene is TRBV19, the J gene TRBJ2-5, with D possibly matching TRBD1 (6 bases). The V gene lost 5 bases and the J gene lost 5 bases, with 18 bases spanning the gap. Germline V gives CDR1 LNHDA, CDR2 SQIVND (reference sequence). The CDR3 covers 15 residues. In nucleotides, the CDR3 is TGTGCCAGTAGTGGAGCCTGGGCGAGGGGGGAGACCCAGTACTTC. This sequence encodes CASSGAWARGETQYF.

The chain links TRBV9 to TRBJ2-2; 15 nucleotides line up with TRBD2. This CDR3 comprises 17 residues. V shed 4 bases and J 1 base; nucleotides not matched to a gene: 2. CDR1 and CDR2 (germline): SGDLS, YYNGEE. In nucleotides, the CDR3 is TGTGCCAGCAGCTGGGGACTAGCGGGAGGGAACACCGGGGAGCTGTTTTTT. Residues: CASSWGLAGGNTGELFF. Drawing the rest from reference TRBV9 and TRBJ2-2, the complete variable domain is DSGVTQTPKHLITATGQRVTLRCSPRSGDLSVYWYQQSLDQGLQFLIQYYNGEERAKGNILERFSAQQFPDLHSELNLSSLELGDSALYFCASSWGLAGGNTGELFFGEGSRLTVL.

CDR3 in DNA: TGTGCCAGCAGCCCGGGACTAGCGCTCTACGAGCAGTACTTC. Protein sequence: CASSPGLALYEQYF. The V call is TRBV11-2, the J call TRBJ2-7; 10 bases match TRBD2. The CDR3 is made up of 14 amino acids. Germline lookup yields CDR1 SGHAT and CDR2 FQNNGV. V was clipped by 5 bases and J by 3 bases; unmatched bases: 4.

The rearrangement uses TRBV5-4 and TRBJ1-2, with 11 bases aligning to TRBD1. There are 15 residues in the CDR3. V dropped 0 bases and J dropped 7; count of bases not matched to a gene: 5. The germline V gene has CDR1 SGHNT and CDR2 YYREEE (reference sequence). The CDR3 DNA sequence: TGTGCCAGCAGCTTGGCGGACAGGGGGCGAGTTGGCTACACCTTC. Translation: CASSLADRGRVGYTF.

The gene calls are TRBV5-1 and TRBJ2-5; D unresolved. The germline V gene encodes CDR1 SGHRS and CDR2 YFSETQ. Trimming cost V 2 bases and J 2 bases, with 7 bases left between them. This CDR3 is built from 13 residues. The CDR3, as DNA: TGCGCCAGCAGCTTCAGTCCTCAAGAGACCCAGTACTTC. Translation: CASSFSPQETQYF.

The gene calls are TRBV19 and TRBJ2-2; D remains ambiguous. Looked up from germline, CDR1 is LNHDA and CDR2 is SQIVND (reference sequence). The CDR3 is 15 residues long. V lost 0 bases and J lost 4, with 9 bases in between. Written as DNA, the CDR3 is TGTGCCAGTAGTATAGATGGTACTGGCACCGGGGAGCTGTTTTTT. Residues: CASSIDGTGTGELFF.

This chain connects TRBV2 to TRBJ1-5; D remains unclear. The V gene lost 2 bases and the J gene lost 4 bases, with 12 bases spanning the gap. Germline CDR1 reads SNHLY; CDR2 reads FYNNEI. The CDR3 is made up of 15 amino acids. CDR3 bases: TGTGCCAGCAGTGAATTGGGTACGGGAAATCAGCCCCAGCATTTT. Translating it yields CASSELGTGNQPQHF.

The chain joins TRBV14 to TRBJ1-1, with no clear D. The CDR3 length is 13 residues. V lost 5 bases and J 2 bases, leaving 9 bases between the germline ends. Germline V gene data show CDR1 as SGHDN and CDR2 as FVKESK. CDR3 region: CASSSGRNTEAFF. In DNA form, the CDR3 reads TGTGCCAGCAGCTCTGGCCGAAACACTGAAGCTTTCTTT.

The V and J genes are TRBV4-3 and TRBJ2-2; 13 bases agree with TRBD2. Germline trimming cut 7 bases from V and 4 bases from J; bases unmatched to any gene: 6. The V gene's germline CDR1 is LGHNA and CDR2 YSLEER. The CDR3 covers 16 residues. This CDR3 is CASTGLAGVGTGELFF. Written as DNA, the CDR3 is TGCGCCAGCACTGGACTAGCGGGAGTCGGCACCGGGGAGCTGTTTTTT.